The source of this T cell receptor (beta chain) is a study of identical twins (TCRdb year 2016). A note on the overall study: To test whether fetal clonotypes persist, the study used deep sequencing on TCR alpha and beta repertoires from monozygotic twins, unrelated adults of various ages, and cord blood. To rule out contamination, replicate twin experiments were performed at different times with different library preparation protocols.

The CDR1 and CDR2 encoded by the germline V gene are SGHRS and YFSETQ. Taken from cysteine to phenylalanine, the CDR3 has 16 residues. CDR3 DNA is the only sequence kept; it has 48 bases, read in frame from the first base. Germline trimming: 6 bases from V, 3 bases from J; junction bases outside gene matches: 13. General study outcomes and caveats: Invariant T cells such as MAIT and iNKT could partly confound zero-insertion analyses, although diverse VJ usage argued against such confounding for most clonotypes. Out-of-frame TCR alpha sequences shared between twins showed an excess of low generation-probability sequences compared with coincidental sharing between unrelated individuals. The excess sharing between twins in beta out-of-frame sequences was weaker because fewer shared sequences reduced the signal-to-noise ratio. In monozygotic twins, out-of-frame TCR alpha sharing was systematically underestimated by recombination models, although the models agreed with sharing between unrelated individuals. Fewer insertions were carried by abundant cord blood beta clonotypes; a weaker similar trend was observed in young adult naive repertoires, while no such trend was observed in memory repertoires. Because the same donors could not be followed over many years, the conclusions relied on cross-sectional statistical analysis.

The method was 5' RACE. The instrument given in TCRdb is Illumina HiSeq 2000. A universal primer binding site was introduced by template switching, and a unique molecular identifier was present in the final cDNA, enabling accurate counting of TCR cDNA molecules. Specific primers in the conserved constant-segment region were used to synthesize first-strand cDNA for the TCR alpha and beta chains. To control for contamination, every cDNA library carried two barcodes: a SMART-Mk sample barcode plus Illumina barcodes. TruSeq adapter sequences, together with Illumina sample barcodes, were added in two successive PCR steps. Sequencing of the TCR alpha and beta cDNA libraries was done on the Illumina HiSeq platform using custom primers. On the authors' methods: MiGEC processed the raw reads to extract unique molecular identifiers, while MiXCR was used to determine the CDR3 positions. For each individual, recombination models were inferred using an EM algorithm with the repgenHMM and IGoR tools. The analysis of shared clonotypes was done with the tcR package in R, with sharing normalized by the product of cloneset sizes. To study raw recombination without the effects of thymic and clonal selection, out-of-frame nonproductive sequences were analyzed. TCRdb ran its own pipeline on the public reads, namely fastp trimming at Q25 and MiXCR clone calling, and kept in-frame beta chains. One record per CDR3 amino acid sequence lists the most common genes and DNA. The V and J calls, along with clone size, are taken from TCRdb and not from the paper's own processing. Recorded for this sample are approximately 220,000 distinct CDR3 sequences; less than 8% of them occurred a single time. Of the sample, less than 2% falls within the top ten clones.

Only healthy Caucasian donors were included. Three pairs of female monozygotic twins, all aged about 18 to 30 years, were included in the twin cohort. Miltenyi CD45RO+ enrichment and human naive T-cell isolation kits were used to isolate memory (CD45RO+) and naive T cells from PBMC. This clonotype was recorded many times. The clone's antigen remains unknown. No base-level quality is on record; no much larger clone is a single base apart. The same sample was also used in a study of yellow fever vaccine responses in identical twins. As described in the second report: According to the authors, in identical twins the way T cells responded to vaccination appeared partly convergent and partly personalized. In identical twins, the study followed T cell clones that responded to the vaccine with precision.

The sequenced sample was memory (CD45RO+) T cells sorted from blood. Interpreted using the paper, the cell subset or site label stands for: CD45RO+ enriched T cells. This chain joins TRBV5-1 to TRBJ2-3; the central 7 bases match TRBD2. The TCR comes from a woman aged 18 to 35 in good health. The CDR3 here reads CASNSWGGSGTDTQYF. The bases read TGCGCCAGCAACTCCTGGGGGGGTTCGGGAACAGATACGCAGTATTTT.